A single TCR beta chain is shown here with its context. Its antigen is unknown. Nothing much larger sits one base from this clone, and base qualities are not available. This entry is derived from a study of cytomegalovirus exposure and HLA in healthy donors (TCRdb year 2017). Regarding the research as a whole: In an earlier analysis of approximately 500 of the donors, around 290 Gb of sequence data and 117 million unique TCR beta sequences from about 179 million T cells were reported. Rather than using new phenotypic data, the later analysis identified candidate immune exposures from TCR beta sequences and from how often those sequences occurred across donors. A later analysis re-analyzed previously published TCR beta repertoires from 500 to 700 donors and added high-resolution HLA genotyping to study TCR occurrence patterns. To predict cytomegalovirus infection status, the study brought together high-throughput TCR immunosequencing, statistical association of individual TCRs with disease status, and machine learning. Donor age, sex, ethnicity and CMV serostatus were compiled together with the repertoire data. In addition to the first cohort of several hundred subjects, a separate validation cohort of 130 or so different subjects was used. HLA typing covered class I and class II loci at four-digit resolution. The number of typed donors differed by locus: roughly 629-630 for A, B, C, DRB1 and DQB1; 500 to 550 for DQA1; 606 for DPA1; and 450 to 480 for DPB1. Every repertoire in the discovery cohort had been generated on one and the same sequencing platform. The aim of the study was to test whether cataloging public T cell receptors could identify signatures of past pathogen exposure. Roughly 300 gigabases of sequencing data and around 88 million unique TCR sequences made up an early release that covered approximately 650 HLA-typed donors. Among roughly 370 genotyped donors of the cohort, an average of roughly 240,000 unique TCR beta nucleotide sequences were sequenced per donor, roughly 20% of them non-productive. Of the 398 genotyped donors, around 81% fell in the genetic ancestry cluster associated with self-reported Caucasian donors. The T cell repertoires of some 670 subjects were profiled by immunosequencing and related to cytomegalovirus serostatus. In an earlier analysis of roughly 580 of the donors, high-throughput TCR beta sequencing was used to judge whether each TCR beta V gene segment behaved as functional or pseudogenic. A later genetic analysis used genome-wide SNP genotypes for 398 of the 666 donors, treating that subset as a discovery cohort. Five DR-DQ haplotypes were handled as single units for association and clustering, since linkage in the cohort was strong.

In total, approximately 700 healthy bone marrow donors made up the cohort. All cohort members were sampled while nominally healthy, although unrecorded immune exposures were likely present. The donor was CMV seronegative and was included in the group of approximately 350 seronegative cohort members. Every donor gave a peripheral blood sample, and the peripheral blood mononuclear cells from that sample were used for TCR beta sequencing. The Qiagen DNeasy Blood Extraction Kit was used to extract genomic DNA from the blood cell samples. Receptors were amplified or captured by the immunoSEQ multiplex PCR assay. The multiplex PCR relied on a mix of 60 forward primers for TCR Vbeta segments and 13 reverse primers for TCR Jbeta segments. Amplification of the CDR3 region of rearranged TCR beta genes was performed with a multiplex PCR assay on genomic DNA. The amplified TCR beta libraries were sequenced on the Illumina HiSeq System as 87-base-pair reads. The original methods were these. In a later analysis, roughly 80 million unique TCR beta chains were counted across the 500 to 700 repertoires, and roughly 11 million of these chains were shared by at least two donors. To remove PCR and sequencing errors, raw reads were error-corrected and collapsed into unique sequences using a nearest-neighbor algorithm that merged closely related sequences. CDR3 sequences were aligned to IMGT reference sequences to assign V, D and J gene segments. For a sequence to be retained, a match of at least six nucleotides was required to both a V gene segment and a J gene segment. A rearrangement counted as productive if the CDR3 had no stop codons and remained in frame with V and J, and every other rearrangement counted as non-productive. Following IMGT convention, CDR3 was defined as the stretch from the second conserved V-encoded cysteine to the conserved J-encoded phenylalanine. Sequences without an unambiguous match to a single V gene segment were excluded from the earlier analysis of a few hundred of the donors. An earlier analysis of several hundred of the donors called V segments functional above 56.7% productive rearrangements and segregating when the between-donor standard deviation exceeded 5%. A statistical classification framework was developed to diagnose cytomegalovirus status using the catalog of TCR beta chain sequences. In a later analysis, TCR nucleotide sequences were compared against IMGT/GENE-DB human TR gene sequences so that V and J genes could be assigned. In a later analysis, CDR3 sequences and most-parsimonious VDJ recombination scenarios were assigned using the TCRdist pipeline. In a later analysis, each TCR beta chain was defined by its CDR3 amino acid sequence together with its V-gene family, and reads without a unique V-gene family were excluded. In a later analysis, 500 to 650 highly shared, low-generation-probability nucleotide sequences were removed to address suspected cross-contamination and a sequencing artifact. For each public chain, a later analysis derived a clonal expansion index from normalized ranks of inferred template counts within each repertoire. In a later analysis, generation probabilities were computed using a VDJ recombination model fitted to out-of-frame rearrangements, and the results were checked against IGoR. Hypergeometric tests were used in a later analysis to score TCR-TCR, TCR-HLA and TCR-CMV co-occurrence, with a repertoire-size bias correction applied to the TCR pairs. A later analysis estimated false discovery rates by permuting HLA or CMV assignments 20 times. In a later analysis, co-occurring TCRs were grouped using DBSCAN, and TCRdist sequence similarity was added for clustering within HLA-allele-positive subsets. Co-occurrence clustering excluded repertoires with fewer than 30,000 or more than 120,000 public chains, plus five with anomalous nucleotide sharing. TCRdb retrieved this table from immuneACCESS and kept in-frame rearrangements only. Not all clones are present; in checked studies, unresolved V genes account for under half, and no reason is known for the remainder. V and J calls and clone size are as listed in that table; D and trimming were resolved from the DNA. The sample includes about 200,000 clones, with roughly three quarters observed a single time. The top ten constitute about 1.4% of the sample.

Ends trimmed: V by 5 bases, J by 2 bases; bases unmatched to a gene: 11. Taken from cysteine to phenylalanine, the CDR3 has 16 residues. The kept DNA is CDR3 alone, 48 bases in frame from the first base. Via the germline V gene, CDR1 is MDHEN and CDR2 SYDVKM. The investigation overall reported the following: The only immune exposure information available for the cohort was CMV serostatus. A further reported finding was that TCR beta sequences accurately predicted the HLA-A and HLA-B alleles for most subjects in the first cohort. In vitro tests confirmed that a few of the cytomegalovirus-associated TCR beta chains recognize cytomegalovirus antigens. The study gave a list of about 170 TCR beta chains associated with cytomegalovirus. Compared with equally common non-associated chains, HLA-associated TCR beta chains in a later analysis were more clonally expanded and had lower generation probabilities. Specific HLA alleles were associated with 16,951 TCR beta sequences at a false discovery rate of 0.05 in a later analysis. A cluster of highly shared sequence variants was judged likely to be a technical artifact of the sequencing pipeline. Because HLA typing was missing for some donors at each locus, association tests included only the typed subset. The classifier was reported to diagnose cytomegalovirus status with high specificity and sensitivity in both the original and validation cohorts. According to the authors, the approach could potentially be generalized to other disease states and immunological phenotypes. A later analysis found that TCR association rates varied across HLA loci, with DRB1 alleles showing the most associated TCRs and HLA-C alleles the fewest. In an earlier analysis of over 550 of the donors, most TCR beta V segments were observed in productive rearrangements about 90% or about 30% of the time, broadly matching IMGT annotations. A later genetic analysis associated a missense DCLRE1C variant with V-gene and J-gene trimming of TCR beta chains, and an independent cohort replicated the association. The earlier analysis of some 560 of the donors excluded about 16 rarely observed V segments, including chromosome 9 orphons, because counts were too low. Sequencing depth was assumed to be roughly uniform across donors in the presence/absence analyses, though that assumption may not hold. A later genetic analysis reported fewer N-insertions in productive TCRs among donors in an Asian-associated ancestry cluster than the approximately 700-donor mean. The cohort was sequenced for TCR beta chains only, and without alpha or paired-chain data the features that could be detected were limited. Most TCR sequences were seen in very few donors, while some public TCRs were found in many individuals. When HLA alleles, especially DR and DQ, strongly co-occurred, attributing TCR associations to individual alleles was difficult. The 87-base-pair reads could not distinguish some IMGT-functional V segments, including TRBV6-2 and TRBV6-3, so those segments were excluded. Linkage disequilibrium might explain the correlated functional status among segregating V segments, but an unknown experimental factor could not be ruled out. A later analysis found that most CMV-associated TCR beta chains appeared HLA-restricted, with HLA associations seemingly driven largely by CMV exposure. According to a later analysis, parvovirus B19, influenza, CMV and Epstein-Barr virus appeared linked to several top co-occurrence clusters.

The chain couples TRBV28 to TRBJ2-5; 7 nucleotides in the junction match TRBD1. The origin of this receptor is a woman aged 45-65 years in good health and CMV-seronegative. The sequencing input was PBMCs. CDR3 protein: CASSPTTGDPQETQYF. The bases read TGTGCCAGCAGTCCAACTACAGGGGACCCACAAGAGACCCAGTACTTC.